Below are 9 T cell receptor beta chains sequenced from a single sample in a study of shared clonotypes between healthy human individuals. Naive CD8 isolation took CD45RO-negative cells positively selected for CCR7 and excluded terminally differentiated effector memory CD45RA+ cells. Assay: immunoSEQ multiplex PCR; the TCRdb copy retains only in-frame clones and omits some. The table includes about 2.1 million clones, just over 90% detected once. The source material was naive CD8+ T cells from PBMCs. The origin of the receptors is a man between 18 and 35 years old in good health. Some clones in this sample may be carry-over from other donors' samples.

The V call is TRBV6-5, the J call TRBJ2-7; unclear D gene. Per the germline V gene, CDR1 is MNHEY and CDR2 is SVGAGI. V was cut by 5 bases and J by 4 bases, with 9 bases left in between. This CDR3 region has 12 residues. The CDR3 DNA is TGTGCCAGCAGTACCACTTCGTACGAGCAGTACTTC. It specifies CASSTTSYEQYF.

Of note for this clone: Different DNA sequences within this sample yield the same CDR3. CDR3 sequence: CASSYRAGDQPQHF. CDR3 DNA: TGTGCCAGCAGTTACCGCGCGGGAGATCAGCCCCAGCATTTT. This chain uses TRBV6-5 with TRBJ1-5; unclear D gene. V lost 2 bases, J lost 5 bases, and 10 bases lay in between. The CDR3 is made up of 14 amino acids. In germline, CDR1 is MNHEY, CDR2 SVGAGI.

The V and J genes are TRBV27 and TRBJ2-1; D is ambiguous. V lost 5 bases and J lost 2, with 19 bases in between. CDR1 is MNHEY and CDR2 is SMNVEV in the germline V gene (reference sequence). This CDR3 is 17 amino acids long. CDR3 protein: CASSPNQLLGPYNEQFF. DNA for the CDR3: TGTGCCAGCAGTCCCAACCAACTGTTAGGCCCCTACAATGAGCAGTTCTTC.

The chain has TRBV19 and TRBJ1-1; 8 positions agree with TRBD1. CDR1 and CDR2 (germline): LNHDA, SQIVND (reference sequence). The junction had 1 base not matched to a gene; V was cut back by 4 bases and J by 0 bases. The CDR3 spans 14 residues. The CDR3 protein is CASSTDRVNTEAFF. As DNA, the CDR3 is TGTGCCAGTAGTACGGACAGGGTGAACACTGAAGCTTTCTTT.

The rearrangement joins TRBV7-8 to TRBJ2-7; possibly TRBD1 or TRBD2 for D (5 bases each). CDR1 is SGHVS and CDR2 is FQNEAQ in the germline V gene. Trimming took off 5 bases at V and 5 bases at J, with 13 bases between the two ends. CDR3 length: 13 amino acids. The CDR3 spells CASSPGASNEQYF. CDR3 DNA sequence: TGTGCCAGCAGCCCCGGGGCCTCAAACGAGCAGTACTTC.

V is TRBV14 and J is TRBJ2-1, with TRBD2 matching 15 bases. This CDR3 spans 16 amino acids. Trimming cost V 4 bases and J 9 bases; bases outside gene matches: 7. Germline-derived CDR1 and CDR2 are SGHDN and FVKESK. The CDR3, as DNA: TGTGCCAGCAGCCGGGGACTAGCGGGAGGCCGTGTTGAGCAGTTCTTC. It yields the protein CASSRGLAGGRVEQFF.

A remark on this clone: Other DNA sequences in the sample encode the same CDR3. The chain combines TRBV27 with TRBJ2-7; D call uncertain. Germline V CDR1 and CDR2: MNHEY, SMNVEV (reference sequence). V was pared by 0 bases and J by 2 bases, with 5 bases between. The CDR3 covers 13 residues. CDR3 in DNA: TGTGCCAGCAGTTTATCATCGACCTACGAGCAGTACTTC. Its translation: CASSLSSTYEQYF.

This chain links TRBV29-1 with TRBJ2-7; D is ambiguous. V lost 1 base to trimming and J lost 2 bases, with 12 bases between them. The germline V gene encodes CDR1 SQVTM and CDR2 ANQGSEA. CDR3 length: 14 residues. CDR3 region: CSVEGGIGPYEQYF. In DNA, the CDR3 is TGCAGCGTTGAAGGAGGTATCGGCCCCTACGAGCAGTACTTC.

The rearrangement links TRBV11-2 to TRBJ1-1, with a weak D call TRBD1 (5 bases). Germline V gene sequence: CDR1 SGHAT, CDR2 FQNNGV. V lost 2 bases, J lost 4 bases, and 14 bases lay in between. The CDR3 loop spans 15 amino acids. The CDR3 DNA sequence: TGTGCCAGCAGCTTAACAACGTCAGGGACCACTGAAGCTTTCTTT. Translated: CASSLTTSGTTEAFF.